This section outlines one TCR beta chain sequence together with its context. CDR1 and CDR2 (germline): SNHLY, FYNNEI. The CDR3 length is 13 residues. V was pared by 6 bases and J by 4 bases, with 12 bases between. This sample is drawn from a study of shared clonotypes between healthy human individuals. Sequenced by immunoSEQ multiplex PCR; TCRdb stores in-frame clones only, minus some. The data show about 680,000 clones, less than 80% seen once. The sequencing sample was made of memory CD4+ T cells sorted from blood. Regarding subset: CD45RA-negative fraction. The receptor was derived from a woman in her thirties in good health. This chain links TRBV2 with TRBJ2-5; tentative D call: TRBD1 (5 bases). CDR3 sequence (DNA): TGTGCCAGCAGGCAGGGTATTGTAGAGACCCAGTACTTC. The encoded protein is CASRQGIVETQYF. Variable domain in full (rest from reference TRBV2 and TRBJ2-5): EPEVTQTPSHQVTQMGQEVILRCVPISNHLYFYWYRQILGQKVEFLVSFYNNEISEKSEIFDDQFSVERPDGSNFTLKIRSTKLEDSAMYFCASRQGIVETQYFGPGTRLLVL.